This T cell receptor (beta chain) stems from a study of memory CD4+ T cells and cytomegalovirus serostatus. Whole-study context: This sample comes from healthy Belgian adults, several CMV seropositive, about 25 seronegative. Points from the study as a whole: About 40% of the 164 known CMV-associated TCRbeta sequences appeared in CD4+ memory.

With 6 bases clipped from V and 8 bases from J, the junction kept 6 bases outside the gene matches. The germline V gene has CDR1 MNHEY and CDR2 SVGAGI. This CDR3 region has 14 residues. The assay was immunoSEQ multiplex PCR, and TCRdb's table has in-frame clones only and misses some. The sample has around 62,000 clones, 75% to 80% seen once; the top ten hold about 4.3%. As for this clone: Antigen: not known.

The sort gate was single viable CD3+CD4+CD8-CD45RO+ cells for memory CD4+ T cells. This TCR was recovered from an adult in good health and CMV-seropositive. The sample comprised memory CD4+ T cells from blood. This chain connects TRBV6-5 to TRBJ2-1, with 11 bases that match TRBD2. The CDR3 region has the DNA TGTGCCAGCAGCAAACTAGCGGGAGCAGATGAGCAGTTCTTC. Protein sequence: CASSKLAGADEQFF.